Presented here are 29 T cell receptor beta chains from one specimen sequenced in a study of T cell responses to AZD1222 COVID-19 vaccine. Assay used: immunoSEQ multiplex PCR; TCRdb lists only in-frame clones, some missing. The data hold 130,000 or so clones, with approximately 88% observed a single time. This sample comprised peripheral blood, obtained on day 0 of AZD1222 vaccination. These receptors all stem from an adult in good health.

This chain connects TRBV30 to TRBJ1-5; D might be TRBD1 (5 bases). Germline CDR1 is GTSNPN and CDR2 is SVGIG (reference sequence). Trimming pared 4 bases from V and 0 bases from J, leaving 10 bases between. This CDR3 has 14 amino acids. DNA for the CDR3: TGTGCCTGGAACCAGGGTGTTAGCAATCAGCCCCAGCATTTT. Amino acid sequence: CAWNQGVSNQPQHF.

This sequence joins TRBV6-1 and TRBJ2-7; D is tentatively TRBD1 or TRBD2 (5 bases each). Germline V gene data show CDR1 as MNHNS and CDR2 as SASEGT. V was cut by 1 base and J by 6 bases, with 16 bases left in between. The CDR3 is made up of 15 amino acids. CDR3 coding DNA: TGTGCCAGCAGTGAAGTGGGGACGGGTTCGGGCGAGCAGTACTTC. Translation gives CASSEVGTGSGEQYF.

This rearrangement joins TRBV3-1 (or the pseudogene TRBV3-2) to TRBJ1-2; D might be TRBD1 (5 bases). V shed 4 bases and J shed 0 bases, with 9 bases lying between them. Germline CDR1 reads LGHDT; CDR2 reads YNNKEL (reference sequence). This CDR3 region has 14 residues. The CDR3 is CASSLGGSNYGYTF. The CDR3 nucleotides read TGTGCCAGCAGCCTTGGGGGATCTAACTATGGCTACACCTTC.

The J gene is TRBJ1-6, the V gene TRBV27; D not resolved. The CDR3 has 16 amino acids. CDR1 MNHEY and CDR2 SMNVEV come from the germline V gene (reference sequence). With 0 bases removed from V and 6 bases from J, the gap between germline ends came to 12 bases. In DNA form, the CDR3 reads TGTGCCAGCAGTTTATCCCGCAGAGTAACTAATTCACCCCTCCACTTT. Translating gives CASSLSRRVTNSPLHF.

The genes are TRBV3-1 (or the pseudogene TRBV3-2) and TRBJ2-1, with D possibly matching TRBD2 (6 bases). The CDR3 sequence is 17 residues long. The ends were cut back, 4 bases at V and 3 bases at J, with 19 bases in the middle. The germline gives CDR1 LGHDT, CDR2 YNNKEL (reference sequence). The CDR3 reads CASSRLKRGLGYNEQFF. CDR3 nucleotides: TGTGCCAGCAGCCGACTCAAAAGGGGACTGGGCTACAATGAGCAGTTCTTC.

The chain couples TRBV6-5 to TRBJ2-7; TRBD1 matches 12 bases. This CDR3 has 15 amino acids. Trimming cost V 4 bases and J 6 bases; bases outside gene matches: 7. The V gene's germline CDR1 is MNHEY and CDR2 SVGAGI. DNA for the CDR3: TGTGCCAGCAGTTCCCGGGACAGGGGGCTTAGCGAGCAGTACTTC. This sequence encodes CASSSRDRGLSEQYF.

The chain uses TRBV5-6 and TRBJ1-3; D gene uncertain. From germline, CDR1 is SGHDT and CDR2 YYEEEE. V was pared by 1 base and J by 2 bases, with 13 bases between. The length of the CDR3 is 16 residues. The CDR3 DNA is TGTGCCAGCAGCTTGTCGGGCGCGAGCGCTGGAAACACCATATATTTT. Its translation: CASSLSGASAGNTIYF. Full variable domain (rest looked up from reference TRBV5-6 and TRBJ1-3): DAGVTQSPTHLIKTRGQQVTLRCSPKSGHDTVSWYQQALGQGPQFIFQYYEEEERQRGNFPDRFSGHQFPNYSSELNVNALLLGDSALYLCASSLSGASAGNTIYFGEGSWLTVV.

This chain uses TRBV6-5 with TRBJ2-1; weak D call: TRBD1 (6 bases). In germline, CDR1 is MNHEY, CDR2 SVGAGI. The CDR3 extends over 12 amino acids. V lost 4 bases and J 6 bases, leaving 7 bases between the germline ends. The CDR3 bases are TGTGCCAGCAGTTCAGGGGTCAATGAGCAGTTCTTC. It codes for CASSSGVNEQFF.

The rearrangement uses TRBV19 and TRBJ1-3; the D is unclear. The germline CDR1 and CDR2 sequences are LNHDA and SQIVND (reference sequence). The CDR3 is 15 amino acids. V shed 7 bases and J shed 0 bases, with 13 bases lying between them. This CDR3 reads CASNPRLISGNTIYF. DNA for the CDR3: TGTGCCAGTAACCCTCGACTGATCTCTGGAAACACCATATATTTT. Using reference TRBV19 and TRBJ1-3 for the parts outside the CDR3, the full variable domain is DGGITQSPKYLFRKEGQNVTLSCEQNLNHDAMYWYRQDPGQGLRLIYYSQIVNDFQKGDIAEGYSVSREKKESFPLTVTSAQKNPTAFYLCASNPRLISGNTIYFGEGSWLTVV.

The chain employs TRBV6-5 and TRBJ2-7; TRBD1 agrees at 7 bases. The CDR3 covers 13 residues. The ends lost 4 bases at V and 7 bases at J; junction bases unmatched: 7. CDR1 and CDR2 from the germline V gene are MNHEY and SVGAGI. The CDR3 reads CASSWDRSLEQYF. In DNA form, the CDR3 reads TGTGCCAGCAGTTGGGACAGAAGCTTGGAGCAGTACTTC.

This rearrangement joins TRBV3-1 (or the pseudogene TRBV3-2) to TRBJ1-2, with no clear D. V shed 3 bases and J shed 2 bases, with 7 bases lying between them. From germline, CDR1 is LGHDT and CDR2 YNNKEL (reference sequence). The CDR3 is made up of 13 amino acids. CDR3: CASSQTVNYGYTF. The CDR3 bases are TGTGCCAGCAGCCAGACGGTAAACTATGGCTACACCTTC.

The chain couples TRBV11-3 to TRBJ2-2, with unresolved D. Trimming shortened V by 5 bases and J by 6 bases, and 4 bases separated the two germline ends. The CDR3 consists of 11 residues. The germline V gene encodes CDR1 SGHNT and CDR2 YENEEA. This chain's CDR3 is CASSRSGELFF. CDR3 nucleotides: TGTGCCAGCAGCCGGTCCGGGGAGCTGTTTTTT.

The chain's CDR3 is CASSFRTSGRAAEQFF. As DNA, the CDR3 is TGTGCCAGCAGCTTTCGCACTAGCGGGAGGGCCGCTGAGCAGTTCTTC. V usage is TRBV5-6 and J usage is TRBJ2-1; 13 nucleotides agree with TRBD2. CDR3 size: 16 residues. Germline-derived CDR1 and CDR2 are SGHDT and YYEEEE. The trim removed 2 bases at V and 9 bases at J, leaving 8 bases unmatched.

V gene TRBV9 combines with J gene TRBJ1-5; D perhaps matches TRBD1 (5 bases). The germline V gene has CDR1 SGDLS and CDR2 YYNGEE. Between the trimmed V and J ends, which lost 3 bases and 3 bases, there was a span of 13 bases. The CDR3 sequence is 15 residues long. The CDR3 DNA follows: TGTGCCAGCAGCGAGACCGGACAAATCAATCAGCCCCAGCATTTT. Translation gives CASSETGQINQPQHF. Full variable domain (rest looked up from reference TRBV9 and TRBJ1-5): DSGVTQTPKHLITATGQRVTLRCSPRSGDLSVYWYQQSLDQGLQFLIQYYNGEERAKGNILERFSAQQFPDLHSELNLSSLELGDSALYFCASSETGQINQPQHFGDGTRLSIL.

The chain combines TRBV28 with TRBJ2-7; tentatively, D is TRBD2 (6 bases). Trimming shortened V by 7 bases and J by 4 bases, and 23 bases separated the two germline ends. CDR3 length: 16 residues. CDR1 and CDR2 (germline): MDHEN, SYDVKM. CDR3: CASNLRRGTLWYEQYF. CDR3 coding DNA: TGTGCCAGCAACTTACGGCGCGGGACGCTTTGGTACGAGCAGTACTTC. The variable domain in full, with the rest retrieved from reference TRBV28 and TRBJ2-7, is DVKVTQSSRYLVKRTGEKVFLECVQDMDHENMFWYRQDPGLGLRLIYFSYDVKMKEKGDIPEGYSVSREKKERFSLILESASTNQTSMYLCASNLRRGTLWYEQYFGPGTRLTVT.

This sequence joins TRBV7-2 and TRBJ1-2; 7 bases map to TRBD1. The CDR3 is 17 amino acids. V was clipped by 0 bases and J by 7 bases; unmatched bases: 14. Germline CDR1 SGHTA, CDR2 FQGNSA. The CDR3 DNA reads TGTGCCAGCAGCTTAGCGAATCCAGACAGGGCGGATTCTGGCTACACCTTC. It codes for CASSLANPDRADSGYTF.

The chain is built from TRBV19 and TRBJ2-4, with 14 positions matching TRBD2. CDR1 LNHDA and CDR2 SQIVND come from the germline V gene (reference sequence). Trimming at V came to 4 bases and at J to 1 base, leaving 9 bases not matched to a gene. This CDR3 is 19 amino acids long. This CDR3 reads CASSTRLAGGPTAKNIQYF. The CDR3 bases are TGTGCCAGTAGTACGAGACTAGCGGGGGGGCCCACTGCCAAAAACATTCAGTACTTC.

The V gene is TRBV7-3, the J gene TRBJ2-2, with D perhaps assigned TRBD1 or TRBD2 (5 bases each). Trimming cost V 5 bases and J 3 bases, with 16 bases left between them. This CDR3 region has 16 residues. In germline, CDR1 is SGHTA, CDR2 FQGTGA. In nucleotides, the CDR3 is TGTGCCAGCAGCCATCTTGGGGTGGGGGACACCGGGGAGCTGTTTTTT. This translates into CASSHLGVGDTGELFF.

The chain links TRBV18 to TRBJ1-5, with a tentative D call TRBD1 (6 bases). Per germline, CDR1 KGHSH and CDR2 LQKENI. The V gene lost 4 bases and the J gene lost 0 bases, with 10 bases spanning the gap. This CDR3 has 15 residues. The CDR3 here is CASSLRQDSNQPQHF. The CDR3 coding sequence is TGTGCCAGCTCACTACGACAGGATAGCAATCAGCCCCAGCATTTT.

The chain carries TRBV18 and TRBJ2-5; TRBD2 aligns across 8 bases. Germline V gene sequence: CDR1 KGHSH, CDR2 LQKENI. V lost 3 bases, J lost 4 bases, and 7 bases stayed unmatched. The CDR3 is 15 amino acids. The CDR3 DNA reads TGTGCCAGCTCACCGACGGGAGGGGTCCTAGAGACCCAGTACTTC. Its protein is CASSPTGGVLETQYF.

This rearrangement joins TRBV28 to TRBJ1-2; 7 nucleotides align to TRBD1. The CDR3 totals 14 residues. Germline V gene lookup returns CDR1 MDHEN and CDR2 SYDVKM. With 5 bases clipped from V and 5 bases from J, the junction kept 8 bases outside the gene matches. Here the CDR3 reads CASSLLGTAYGYTF. CDR3 DNA sequence: TGTGCCAGCAGTCTACTCGGGACAGCATATGGCTACACCTTC.

V and J are TRBV6-5 and TRBJ1-5; 9 nucleotides agree with TRBD1. V was pared by 10 bases and J by 2 bases, with 9 bases of the junction left unmatched. CDR3 length: 15 residues. Germline CDR1 and CDR2: MNHEY and SVGAGI. The CDR3 nucleotides read TGTGCCACCCGCCCGGACAGGGGAGGCAATCAGCCCCAGCATTTT. Its protein product is CATRPDRGGNQPQHF.

The rearrangement joins TRBV4-3 to TRBJ2-6; D remains ambiguous. CDR3 length: 17 amino acids. V lost 0 bases and J lost 0, with 9 bases in between. Germline V lookup: CDR1 LGHNA, CDR2 YSLEER. CDR3 sequence: CASSQDPRGSGANVLTF. Here the CDR3 DNA reads TGCGCCAGCAGCCAAGATCCCCGTGGCTCTGGGGCCAACGTCCTGACTTTC.

V usage is TRBV18 and J usage is TRBJ2-5, with D uncertain. Deletions cut 6 bases from V and 3 bases from J, with 23 bases between. In germline, CDR1 is KGHSH, CDR2 LQKENI. The CDR3 extends over 17 amino acids. In nucleotides, the CDR3 is TGTGCCAGCTCGCCCCCGGGTCCAGGATCGATAAAAGAGACCCAGTACTTC. Amino acid sequence: CASSPPGPGSIKETQYF.

In its sample, this clone was seen once. The rearrangement links TRBV6-5 to TRBJ1-1; a possible D gene is TRBD1 (6 bases). The CDR3 totals 14 residues. V was pared by 8 bases and J by 1 base, with 14 bases between. CDR1 is MNHEY and CDR2 is SVGAGI in the germline V gene. DNA for the CDR3: TGTGCCAGCGGTAGGGGGGGGCAGAACACTGAAGCTTTCTTT. Its translation: CASGRGGQNTEAFF.

The V gene is TRBV2, the J gene TRBJ1-2; weak D call: TRBD1 (5 bases). The CDR3 contains 15 residues. CDR1 is SNHLY, CDR2 FYNNEI, per germline. V was shortened by 3 bases and J by 6 bases, with 17 bases between the two germline ends. The chain's CDR3 is CASSDNLPGKNGYTF. The CDR3 DNA follows: TGTGCCAGCAGTGATAATCTCCCAGGGAAGAATGGCTACACCTTC.

The chain's CDR3 is CASSSGGYIDNQPQHF. In DNA, the CDR3 is TGTGCCAGCAGCTCCGGCGGGTATATAGACAATCAGCCCCAGCATTTT. The V and J genes are TRBV6-2 or TRBV6-3 and TRBJ1-5, with no clear D. V lost 6 bases, J lost 3 bases, and 18 bases lay in between. The CDR3 sequence is 16 residues long. The germline V gene encodes CDR1 MNHEY and CDR2 SVGEGT.

This sequence joins TRBV9 and TRBJ2-5, with D hard to call. Germline CDR1 is SGDLS and CDR2 is YYNGEE. This CDR3 has 13 amino acids. The V end lost 0 bases, the J end lost 5 bases, and 8 bases lay between the germline ends. The CDR3 sequence is CASSVGGSETQYF. The CDR3 DNA reads TGTGCCAGCAGCGTAGGGGGTTCGGAGACCCAGTACTTC.

This chain links TRBV5-1 with TRBJ2-7, with TRBD1 matching 8 bases. J gave up 3 bases and V 4 bases, and 3 bases lay outside the gene matches. The CDR3 is 13 residues long. Germline loops: CDR1 SGHRS, CDR2 YFSETQ. The CDR3 reads CASSGGQVYEQYF. The CDR3 DNA is TGCGCCAGCAGCGGGGGACAGGTCTACGAGCAGTACTTC.